This T cell receptor beta chain appears in the sequencing data of a study of shared clonotypes between healthy human individuals. The test was conducted at deep level. Sequencing used immunoSEQ multiplex PCR; TCRdb keeps in-frame clones, though not all of them. The table records roughly 1 million clones, 65% to 75% of them present only once. This CDR3 has 18 residues. The germline gives CDR1 SGHTA, CDR2 FQGTGA. After removal of 6 bases from V and 5 bases from J, the junction contained 19 bases not matched to a gene. This clone was counted a few times. This receptor was identified in a man younger than 35 in good health. This chain uses TRBV7-3 with TRBJ2-1; 7 positions match TRBD1. The sequencing sample was made of memory CD4+ T cells sorted from blood. Subset here: CD45RA-negative fraction. CDR3 nucleotides: TGTGCCAGCAGTTCCTCATCATTAAACAGGGGCCTCAACAATGAGCAGTTCTTC. As protein: CASSSSSLNRGLNNEQFF.